Given below is one T cell receptor beta chain in context. Its antigen is still unknown. The data were obtained in a study of lymphopenia after photon versus proton radiotherapy. Profiling relied on immunoSEQ multiplex PCR, and the TCRdb table lists in-frame clones only, not all of them. The sample carries more than 25,000 clones, roughly 90% recorded once. Study-level findings and limits: After lymphocyte nadir, photon-treated repertoires showed oligoclonal expansion, especially CD8+ Temra. Authors raise, but do not show, better survival with proton therapy.

Sequenced material: peripheral blood, taken from a patient treated with photon-based radiotherapy. The clonotype was recovered from a woman in her forties or fifties with pancreatic cancer.

The CDR3 DNA is TGTGCCAGCAGTTATGGGACGGTGGAGCAGTACTTC. This translates into CASSYGTVEQYF. The chain links TRBV5-8 to TRBJ2-7; the D gene could be TRBD1 or TRBD2 (5 bases each). The V gene lost 5 bases and the J gene lost 7 bases, with 13 bases spanning the gap. This CDR3 is built from 12 residues. CDR1 and CDR2 from the germline V gene are SGHTS and YDEGEE. Complete variable domain (other parts from reference TRBV5-8 and TRBJ2-7): EAGVTQSPTHLIKTRGQQATLRCSPISGHTSVYWYQQALGLGLQFLLWYDEGEERNRGNFPPRFSGRQFPNYSSELNVNALELEDSALYLCASSYGTVEQYFGPGTRLTVT.